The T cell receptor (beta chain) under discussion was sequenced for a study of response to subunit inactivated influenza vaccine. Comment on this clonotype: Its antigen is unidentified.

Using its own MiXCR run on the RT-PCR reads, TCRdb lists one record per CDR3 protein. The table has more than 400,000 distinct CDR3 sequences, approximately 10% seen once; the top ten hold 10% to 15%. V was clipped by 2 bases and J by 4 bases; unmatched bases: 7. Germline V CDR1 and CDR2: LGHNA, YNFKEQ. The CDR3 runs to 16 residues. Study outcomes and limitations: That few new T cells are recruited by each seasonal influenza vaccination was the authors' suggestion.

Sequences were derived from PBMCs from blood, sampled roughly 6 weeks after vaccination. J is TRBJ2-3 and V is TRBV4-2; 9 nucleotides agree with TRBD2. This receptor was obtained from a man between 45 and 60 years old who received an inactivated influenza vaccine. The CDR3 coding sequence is TGTGCCAGCAGCCAAACGCGGGGGGGGTACCCAGATACGCAGTATTTT. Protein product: CASSQTRGGYPDTQYF.